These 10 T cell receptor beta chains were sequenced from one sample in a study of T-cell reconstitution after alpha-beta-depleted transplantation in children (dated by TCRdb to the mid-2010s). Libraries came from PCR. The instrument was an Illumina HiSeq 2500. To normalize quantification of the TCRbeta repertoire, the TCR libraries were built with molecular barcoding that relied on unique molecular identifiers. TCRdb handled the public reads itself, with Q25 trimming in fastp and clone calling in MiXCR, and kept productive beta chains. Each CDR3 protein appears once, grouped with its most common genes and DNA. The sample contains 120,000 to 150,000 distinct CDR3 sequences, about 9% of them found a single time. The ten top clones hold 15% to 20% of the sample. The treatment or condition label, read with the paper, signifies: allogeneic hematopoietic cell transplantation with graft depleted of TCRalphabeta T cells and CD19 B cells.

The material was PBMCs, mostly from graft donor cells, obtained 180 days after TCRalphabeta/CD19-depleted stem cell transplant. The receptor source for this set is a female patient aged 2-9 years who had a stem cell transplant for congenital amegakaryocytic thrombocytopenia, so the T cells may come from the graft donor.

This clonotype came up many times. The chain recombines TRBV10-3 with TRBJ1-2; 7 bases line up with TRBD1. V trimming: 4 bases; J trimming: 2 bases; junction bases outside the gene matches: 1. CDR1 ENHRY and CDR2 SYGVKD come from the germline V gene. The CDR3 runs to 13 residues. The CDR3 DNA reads TGTGCCATCAGTGGGGACAGAAACTATGGCTACACCTTC. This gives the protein CAISGDRNYGYTF.

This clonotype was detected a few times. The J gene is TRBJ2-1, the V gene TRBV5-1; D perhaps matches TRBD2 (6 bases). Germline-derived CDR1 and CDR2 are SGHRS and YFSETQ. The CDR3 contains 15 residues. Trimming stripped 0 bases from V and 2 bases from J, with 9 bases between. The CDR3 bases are TGCGCCAGCAGCTTGGACAGGAGGGCCTACAATGAGCAGTTCTTC. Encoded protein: CASSLDRRAYNEQFF.

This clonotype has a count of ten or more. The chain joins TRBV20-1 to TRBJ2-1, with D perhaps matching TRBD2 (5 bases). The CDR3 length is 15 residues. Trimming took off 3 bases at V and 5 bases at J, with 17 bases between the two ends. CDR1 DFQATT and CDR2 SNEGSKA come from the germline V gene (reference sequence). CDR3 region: CSASSLIRGHNEQFF. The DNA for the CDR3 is TGCAGTGCTAGTTCTCTAATTCGAGGGCACAATGAGCAGTTCTTC.

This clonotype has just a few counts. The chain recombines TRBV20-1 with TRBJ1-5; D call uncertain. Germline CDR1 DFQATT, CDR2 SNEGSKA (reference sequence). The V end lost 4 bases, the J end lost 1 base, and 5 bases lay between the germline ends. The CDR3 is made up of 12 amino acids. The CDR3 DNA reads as TGCAGTGCTAAGCCCAGCAATCAGCCCCAGCATTTT. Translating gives CSAKPSNQPQHF.

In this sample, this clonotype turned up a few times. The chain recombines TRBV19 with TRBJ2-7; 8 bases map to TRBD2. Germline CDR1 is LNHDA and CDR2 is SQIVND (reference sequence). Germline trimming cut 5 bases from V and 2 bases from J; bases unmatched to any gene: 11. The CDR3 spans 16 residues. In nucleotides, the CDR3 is TGTGCCAGTAGTTTAGCGGGAACACCCTCGCCCTACGAGCAGTACTTC. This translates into CASSLAGTPSPYEQYF.

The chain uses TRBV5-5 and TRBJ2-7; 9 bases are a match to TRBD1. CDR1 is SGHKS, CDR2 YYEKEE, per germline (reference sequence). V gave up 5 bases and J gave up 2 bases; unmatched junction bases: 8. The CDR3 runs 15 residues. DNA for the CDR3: TGTGCCAGCAGATTACCCGGGACAGGGCCCTACGAGCAGTACTTC. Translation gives CASRLPGTGPYEQYF.

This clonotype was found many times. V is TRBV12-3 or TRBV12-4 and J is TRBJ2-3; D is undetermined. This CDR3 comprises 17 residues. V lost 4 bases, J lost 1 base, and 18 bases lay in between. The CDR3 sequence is CASSYGSWFTGTDTQYF. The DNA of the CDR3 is TGTGCCAGCAGTTATGGGTCGTGGTTCACCGGCACAGATACGCAGTATTTT.

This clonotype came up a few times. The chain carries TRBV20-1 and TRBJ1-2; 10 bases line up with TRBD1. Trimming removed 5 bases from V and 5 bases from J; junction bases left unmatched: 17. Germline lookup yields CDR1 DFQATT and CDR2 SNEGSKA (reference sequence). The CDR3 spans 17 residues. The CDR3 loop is CSAPGLWGQGRSYGYTF. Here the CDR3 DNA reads TGCAGTGCTCCAGGATTGTGGGGACAGGGGAGGAGTTATGGCTACACCTTC.

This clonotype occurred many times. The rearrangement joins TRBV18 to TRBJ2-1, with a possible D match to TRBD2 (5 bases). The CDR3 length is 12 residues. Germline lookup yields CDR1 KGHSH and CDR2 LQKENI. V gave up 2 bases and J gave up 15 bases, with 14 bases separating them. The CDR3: CASSPAPTSPFF. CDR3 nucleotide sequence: TGTGCCAGCTCACCAGCACCTACTAGTCCGTTCTTC.

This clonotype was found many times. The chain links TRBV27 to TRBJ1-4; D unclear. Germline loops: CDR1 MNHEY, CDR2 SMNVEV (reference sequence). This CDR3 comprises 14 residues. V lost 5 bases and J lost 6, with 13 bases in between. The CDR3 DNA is TGTGCCAGCAGTAAAATGAGAAGAGATGAAAAACTGTTTTTT. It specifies CASSKMRRDEKLFF.